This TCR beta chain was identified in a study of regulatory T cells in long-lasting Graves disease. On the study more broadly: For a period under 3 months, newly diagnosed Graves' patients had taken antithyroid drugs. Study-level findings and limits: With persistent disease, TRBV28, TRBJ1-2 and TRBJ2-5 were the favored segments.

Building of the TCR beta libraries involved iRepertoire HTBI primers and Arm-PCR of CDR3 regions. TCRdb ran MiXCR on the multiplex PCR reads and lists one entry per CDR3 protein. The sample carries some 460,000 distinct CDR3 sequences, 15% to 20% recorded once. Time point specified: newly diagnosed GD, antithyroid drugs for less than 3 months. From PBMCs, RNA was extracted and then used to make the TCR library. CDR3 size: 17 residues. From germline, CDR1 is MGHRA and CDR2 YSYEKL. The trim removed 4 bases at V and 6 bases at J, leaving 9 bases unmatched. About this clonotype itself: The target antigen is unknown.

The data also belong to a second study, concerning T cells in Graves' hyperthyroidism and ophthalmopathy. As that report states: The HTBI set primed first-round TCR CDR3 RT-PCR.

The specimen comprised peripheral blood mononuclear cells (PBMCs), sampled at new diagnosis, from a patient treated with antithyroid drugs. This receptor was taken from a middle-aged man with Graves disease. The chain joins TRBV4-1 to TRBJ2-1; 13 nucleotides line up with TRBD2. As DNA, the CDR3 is TGCGCCAGCAGCCGCCAACTAGCGGGAGGGCCCTCCAATGAGCAGTTCTTC. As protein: CASSRQLAGGPSNEQFF.